Below are 15 T cell receptor beta chains sequenced from a single sample in a study of cytomegalovirus exposure and HLA in healthy donors. The PCR used 60 Vbeta and 13 Jbeta primers. The protocol was immunoSEQ multiplex PCR, while the TCRdb copy is restricted to in-frame clones and leaves out a portion. This sample carries around 120,000 clones, over 75% of them seen once, and the ten largest clones take less than 6.5%. The sample consisted of PBMCs. The origin of the receptors is a woman aged 40 to 50 in good health and CMV-seropositive.

A few counts support this clone. The chain has TRBV6-5 and TRBJ2-7; TRBD2 aligns across 8 bases. The V segment lost 4 bases and the J segment 7 bases; nucleotides outside the gene matches: 15. Germline V gene data show CDR1 as MNHEY and CDR2 as SVGAGI. This CDR3 has 16 residues. This chain's CDR3 is CASSFIKAGVRREQYF. The CDR3 DNA follows: TGTGCCAGCAGTTTCATTAAAGCGGGAGTAAGGAGGGAGCAGTACTTC.

The gene calls are TRBV29-1 and TRBJ1-1; 8 bases fit TRBD1. The germline CDR1 and CDR2 sequences are SQVTM and ANQGSEA. This CDR3 comprises 12 residues. V was clipped by 6 bases and J by 5 bases; unmatched bases: 5. The CDR3 spells CSVGTGWTEAFF. In DNA form, the CDR3 reads TGCAGCGTAGGGACAGGCTGGACTGAAGCTTTCTTT. The full variable domain, in which reference TRBV29-1 and TRBJ1-1 provide the parts outside the CDR3, is SAVISQKPSRDICQRGTSLTIQCQVDSQVTMMFWYRQQPGQSLTLIATANQGSEATYESGFVIDKFPISRPNLTFSTLTVSNMSPEDSSIYLCSVGTGWTEAFFGQGTRLTVV.

This clone came up a few times. This chain uses TRBV6-1 with TRBJ1-1; 9 bases agree with TRBD1. There are 17 residues in the CDR3. After removal of 6 bases from V and 2 bases from J, the junction contained 13 bases not matched to a gene. Germline assignment: CDR1 MNHNS and CDR2 SASEGT. CDR3 amino acids: CASREFAQGAENTEAFF. In nucleotides, the CDR3 is TGTGCCAGCAGGGAATTCGCACAGGGGGCCGAAAACACTGAAGCTTTCTTT.

The gene calls are TRBV28 and TRBJ2-5; TRBD1 aligns across 8 bases. CDR1 MDHEN and CDR2 SYDVKM come from the germline V gene. The CDR3 loop spans 13 amino acids. J was trimmed by 4 bases and V by 4 bases; bases with no gene match: 2. CDR3 sequence reads: CASSWTGRETQYF. In nucleotides, the CDR3 is TGTGCCAGCAGTTGGACAGGGAGAGAGACCCAGTACTTC.

The V call is TRBV5-4, the J call TRBJ1-2, with a tentative D call TRBD1 (6 bases). The ends were cut back, 0 bases at V and 7 bases at J, with 13 bases in the middle. Germline lookup yields CDR1 SGHNT and CDR2 YYREEE (reference sequence). CDR3 length: 14 amino acids. The CDR3 DNA sequence: TGTGCCAGCAGCTTGGGGACAGCCCCTGGTGGCTACACCTTC. Translated: CASSLGTAPGGYTF.

The chain employs TRBV5-5 and TRBJ2-7; weak D call: TRBD2 (6 bases). The germline V gene encodes CDR1 SGHKS and CDR2 YYEKEE (reference sequence). With 7 bases removed from V and 5 bases from J, the gap between germline ends came to 19 bases. The CDR3 is made up of 14 amino acids. DNA for the CDR3: TGTGCCAGCTCGCGGGACTTCCGGAGCGACGAGCAGTACTTC. Its protein is CASSRDFRSDEQYF.

V usage is TRBV6-1 and J usage is TRBJ2-7, with D maybe TRBD1 (5 bases). The V end lost 3 bases, the J end lost 4 bases, and 10 bases lay between the germline ends. The germline CDR1 and CDR2 sequences are MNHNS and SASEGT. This CDR3 spans 13 amino acids. The CDR3 sequence: CASSDTGPYEQYF. DNA of the CDR3: TGTGCCAGCAGTGATACAGGCCCTTACGAGCAGTACTTC.

This chain uses TRBV28 with TRBJ1-1; possible D gene TRBD1, 5 bases. The CDR3 is made up of 13 amino acids. CDR1 is MDHEN, CDR2 SYDVKM, per germline. Trimming left V 4 bases short and J 11 bases short, with 17 bases between. Here the CDR3 reads CASSSPQGRSAFF. DNA of the CDR3: TGTGCCAGCAGTTCCCCGCAGGGTCGTTCGGCTTTCTTT. The variable domain in full, with the rest retrieved from reference TRBV28 and TRBJ1-1, is DVKVTQSSRYLVKRTGEKVFLECVQDMDHENMFWYRQDPGLGLRLIYFSYDVKMKEKGDIPEGYSVSREKKERFSLILESASTNQTSMYLCASSSPQGRSAFFGQGTRLTVV.

This CDR3 reads CASTRDRALSNQPQHF. The CDR3 DNA follows: TGTGCCAGTACCCGGGACAGGGCCCTTAGCAATCAGCCCCAGCATTTT. The chain employs TRBV19 and TRBJ1-5; 9 nucleotides align to TRBD1. V lost 7 bases to trimming and J lost 0 bases; unmatched junction nucleotides: 7. The CDR3 sequence is 16 residues long. Germline V lookup: CDR1 LNHDA, CDR2 SQIVND (reference sequence).

The V gene is TRBV9, the J gene TRBJ1-2, with D perhaps TRBD1 (5 bases). Per the germline V gene, CDR1 is SGDLS and CDR2 is YYNGEE. Trimming pared 3 bases from V and 7 bases from J, leaving 10 bases between. CDR3 size: 12 residues. CDR3 DNA: TGTGCCAGCAGCGCTCTTCAGGGTGGCTACACCTTC. It specifies CASSALQGGYTF.

V is TRBV27 and J is TRBJ1-1; TRBD1 is a possible D gene (5 bases). Germline V CDR1 and CDR2: MNHEY, SMNVEV (reference sequence). CDR3 length: 13 amino acids. V was pared by 4 bases and J by 1 base, with 7 bases between. The CDR3 is CASSYDRNTEAFF. In DNA form, the CDR3 reads TGTGCCAGCAGTTATGACAGGAACACTGAAGCTTTCTTT.

This sequence joins TRBV19 and TRBJ1-2, with D perhaps matching TRBD1 (5 bases). The germline gives CDR1 LNHDA, CDR2 SQIVND (reference sequence). The V end lost 5 bases, the J end lost 2 bases, and 12 bases lay between the germline ends. This CDR3 region has 14 residues. The CDR3 loop reads CASSLLQENYGYTF. The CDR3 DNA reads as TGTGCCAGTAGTCTTCTACAGGAGAACTATGGCTACACCTTC.

The chain employs TRBV27 and TRBJ2-7, with 7 bases lining up with TRBD1. The CDR3 is 14 residues long. Germline V lookup: CDR1 MNHEY, CDR2 SMNVEV (reference sequence). Losses at the gene ends were 0 bases for V and 1 base for J; bases not matched to a gene: 0. CDR3 nucleotide sequence: TGTGCCAGCAGTTTATCGACAGGGTCCTACGAGCAGTACTTC. Translation: CASSLSTGSYEQYF.

This rearrangement joins TRBV28 to TRBJ2-1; 10 nucleotides agree with TRBD2. The CDR3 consists of 16 residues. The trim removed 2 bases at V and 1 base at J, leaving 2 bases unmatched. The germline V gene encodes CDR1 MDHEN and CDR2 SYDVKM. CDR3 loop: CASSLQAGGSYNEQFF. As DNA, the CDR3 is TGTGCCAGCAGTTTACAAGCGGGAGGGTCCTACAATGAGCAGTTCTTC.

The J gene is TRBJ2-1, the V gene TRBV21-1; the tabulated D call, TRBD1, remains unverified against the DNA. TRBV21-1 is listed as a pseudogene. CDR3 length: 16 amino acids. This CDR3 reads CASSKLGGTVYNEQFF. The CDR3 DNA is TGTGCCAGCAGCAAGTTGGGCGGGACAGTATACAATGAGCAGTTCTTC.